This T cell receptor (beta chain) came from a study of cytomegalovirus exposure and HLA in healthy donors (dated by TCRdb to 2016 to 2017). Background on the whole study: A later analysis indicated that the roughly 120 validation repertoires were generated on the platform also employed for the 600 to 750 repertoires of the first cohort. A separate validation cohort of 100 to 150 different subjects was used in addition to the roughly 720-subject first cohort. To predict cytomegalovirus infection status, the study combined high-throughput TCR immunosequencing, statistical association of individual TCRs with disease status, and machine learning. The study aimed to test whether cataloging public T cell receptors could reveal signatures of past pathogen exposure.

On this clone: Its antigen specificity is not known. Base qualities are not provided; no much larger clone lies one nucleotide away.

Study-level results and caveats: A later analysis lacked HLA typing for the validation cohort, so it scored co-occurrence in that cohort across all 110 or so repertoires. The study listed 150 to 200 TCR beta chains as associated with cytomegalovirus. Of the cluster scores, approximately 94% were above 0 in a later analysis, which found that TCRs clustered in the first cohort also tended to co-occur in the approximately 110 validation repertoires. In vitro tests confirmed that a few of the cytomegalovirus-associated TCR beta chains recognize cytomegalovirus antigens. Most TCR sequences were seen in very few donors, while some public TCRs were found in many individuals. The classifier was reported to diagnose cytomegalovirus status with high specificity and sensitivity in both the original cohort and the validation cohort. The authors suggested that the approach could potentially be generalized to other disease states and immunological phenotypes.

Donors formed part of the validation cohort, which comprised 120 subjects and was distinct from the first cohort of 550 to 850 subjects. Library preparation employed the immunoSEQ multiplex PCR assay. The original pipeline was this. A statistical classification framework was built to diagnose cytomegalovirus status from the catalog of TCR beta chain sequences. TCRdb stores this immuneACCESS table with in-frame sequences only. Part of the clones is absent; in the studies checked, under half of the shortfall reflects unresolved V genes, and no reason is known for the rest. The V and J calls and clone size are taken from that table; D and trimming were inferred from the DNA. The sample includes 65,000 to 75,000 clones, with 90% to 95% observed a single time. The ten top clones hold approximately 3% of the sample. Spanning cysteine to phenylalanine, the CDR3 consists of 16 amino acids. The read is trimmed to its CDR3 DNA, 48 bases read in frame from base 1. The germline V and J ends show losses of 2 bases and 9 bases respectively, and no gene match explains 12 bases of the junction. CDR1 is given as MNHEY and CDR2 as SMNVEV, both from the germline V gene (reference sequence).

The rearranged segments are TRBV27 and TRBJ2-1; 8 central bases correspond to TRBD2. This receptor was identified in a woman aged 18 to 35 in good health and CMV-seropositive. Sequencing input: PBMCs. The DNA reads TGTGCCAGCAGTTTAACTCCGGGACTAGGAGCTCGTGAGCAGTTCTTC. This yields the protein CASSLTPGLGAREQFF.